Listed below are T cell receptor beta chains from one sample, sequenced in a study of blood T cell repertoires in COVID-19. Sequenced by immunoSEQ multiplex PCR; TCRdb stores in-frame clones only, minus some. The top ten hold roughly 3.3% of the sample, which has about 240,000 clones, approximately 80% seen once. The sample taken for sequencing was peripheral blood. Every receptor here comes from a woman younger than 35 with acute or convalescent COVID-19. Each CDR3 is given with its conserved first and last residue. The D gene is left open where the match is weak. Size is omitted from some rows. Given values are once, few, many or a class for expanded clones.

j_call: TRBJ2-3; v_call: TRBV7-6; d_call: TRBD2; clone_size: many; cdr3_aa: CASSSQGLTTDTQYF; cdr3_nt: TGTGCCAGCAGCTCCCAGGGACTAACCACAGATACGCAGTATTTT
j_call: TRBJ2-1; v_call: TRBV5-4; d_call: -; clone_size: -; cdr3_aa: CASSFRDTDNEQFF; cdr3_nt: TGTGCCAGCAGCTTTAGGGACACGGACAATGAGCAGTTCTTC
j_call: TRBJ1-5; v_call: TRBV27; d_call: -; clone_size: -; cdr3_aa: CASSLFIGGNQPQHF; cdr3_nt: TGTGCCAGCAGTCTGTTCATAGGAGGCAATCAGCCCCAGCATTTT
j_call: TRBJ2-3; v_call: TRBV5-1; d_call: TRBD2; clone_size: once; cdr3_aa: CASSLTGGGTDTQYF; cdr3_nt: TGCGCCAGCAGCTTAACGGGAGGGGGTACAGATACGCAGTATTTT
j_call: TRBJ2-7; v_call: TRBV9; d_call: -; clone_size: -; cdr3_aa: CASSVGGGISNEQYF; cdr3_nt: TGTGCCAGCAGCGTAGGGGGAGGTATTAGCAACGAGCAGTACTTC
j_call: TRBJ1-1; v_call: TRBV9; d_call: TRBD1; clone_size: -; cdr3_aa: CASSVEWTGEGGAFF; cdr3_nt: TGTGCCAGCAGCGTAGAATGGACAGGTGAAGGGGGAGCTTTCTTT
j_call: TRBJ2-2; v_call: TRBV20-1; d_call: -; clone_size: few; cdr3_aa: CSASSLVGGELFF; cdr3_nt: TGCAGTGCTAGTTCGCTAGTTGGCGGGGAGCTGTTTTTT
j_call: TRBJ2-1; v_call: TRBV19; d_call: TRBD2; clone_size: -; cdr3_aa: CASSTRLAGGPFEQFF; cdr3_nt: TGTGCCAGTAGTACAAGACTAGCGGGAGGGCCTTTTGAGCAGTTCTTC
j_call: TRBJ1-5; v_call: TRBV28; d_call: TRBD1; clone_size: -; cdr3_aa: CASRQTGIGDQPQHF; cdr3_nt: TGTGCCAGCAGACAGACAGGGATTGGGGATCAGCCCCAGCATTTT
j_call: TRBJ2-3; v_call: TRBV20-1; d_call: TRBD2; clone_size: -; cdr3_aa: CSASASGSSSTDTQYF; cdr3_nt: TGCAGTGCTAGTGCTAGCGGGAGCTCTAGCACAGATACGCAGTATTTT
j_call: TRBJ2-4; v_call: TRBV19; d_call: -; clone_size: -; cdr3_aa: CASSTVTTSNIQYF; cdr3_nt: TGTGCCAGTAGTACCGTGACTACCTCGAACATTCAGTACTTC
j_call: TRBJ2-1; v_call: TRBV2; d_call: -; clone_size: -; cdr3_aa: CASSDDQGSYNEQFF; cdr3_nt: TGTGCCAGCAGTGACGACCAGGGCTCCTACAATGAGCAGTTCTTC
j_call: TRBJ2-7; v_call: TRBV6-5; d_call: -; clone_size: few; cdr3_aa: CASTMTYEQYF; cdr3_nt: TGTGCCAGCACCATGACTTACGAGCAGTACTTC
j_call: TRBJ2-1; v_call: TRBV6-2/TRBV6-3; d_call: -; clone_size: few; cdr3_aa: CASSQRGSSYNEQFF; cdr3_nt: TGTGCCAGCAGTCAGCGAGGGAGCTCCTACAATGAGCAGTTCTTC
j_call: TRBJ2-3; v_call: TRBV11-3; d_call: -; clone_size: -; cdr3_aa: CASSPGQWGTDTQYF; cdr3_nt: TGTGCCAGCAGCCCCGGACAGTGGGGCACAGATACGCAGTATTTT
j_call: TRBJ2-7; v_call: TRBV30; d_call: TRBD2; clone_size: -; cdr3_aa: CAWIPPLAGGSYEQYF; cdr3_nt: TGTGCCTGGATTCCCCCACTAGCGGGAGGCTCCTACGAGCAGTACTTC
j_call: TRBJ2-1; v_call: TRBV19; d_call: TRBD2; clone_size: -; cdr3_aa: CASSIDGTSGRSYNEQFF; cdr3_nt: TGTGCCAGTAGTATAGACGGGACTAGCGGGAGGTCCTACAATGAGCAGTTCTTC
j_call: TRBJ1-4; v_call: TRBV2; d_call: -; clone_size: -; cdr3_aa: CASSAPDSEKLFF; cdr3_nt: TGTGCCAGCAGTGCTCCGGACAGTGAAAAACTGTTTTTT
j_call: TRBJ2-5; v_call: TRBV5-1; d_call: TRBD1; clone_size: -; cdr3_aa: CASSSGTGGRETQYF; cdr3_nt: TGCGCCAGCAGCTCGGGAACAGGGGGAAGAGAGACCCAGTACTTC
j_call: TRBJ1-2; v_call: TRBV28; d_call: TRBD1; clone_size: -; cdr3_aa: CASSKMTGALNYGYTF; cdr3_nt: TGTGCCAGCAGTAAAATGACAGGGGCCTTAAACTATGGCTACACCTTC
j_call: TRBJ1-5; v_call: TRBV4-3; d_call: -; clone_size: -; cdr3_aa: CASSQEWDGGRPQHF; cdr3_nt: TGCGCCAGCAGCCAAGAATGGGACGGGGGACGGCCCCAGCATTTT
j_call: TRBJ2-7; v_call: TRBV29-1; d_call: -; clone_size: -; cdr3_aa: CSVRDTTYEQYF; cdr3_nt: TGCAGCGTCCGGGACACCACCTACGAGCAGTACTTC
j_call: TRBJ1-5; v_call: TRBV6-1; d_call: -; clone_size: -; cdr3_aa: CASSEQWNQPQHF; cdr3_nt: TGTGCCAGCAGTGAACAGTGGAATCAGCCCCAGCATTTT
j_call: TRBJ2-1; v_call: TRBV7-9; d_call: TRBD2; clone_size: -; cdr3_aa: CASSQGLAYNEQFF; cdr3_nt: TGTGCCAGCAGCCAGGGACTAGCGTACAATGAGCAGTTCTTC
j_call: TRBJ2-5; v_call: TRBV27; d_call: TRBD1; clone_size: -; cdr3_aa: CASTPQGVRETQYF; cdr3_nt: TGTGCCAGCACCCCACAGGGGGTGCGAGAGACCCAGTACTTC
j_call: TRBJ2-7; v_call: TRBV29-1; d_call: -; clone_size: -; cdr3_aa: CSVASAYEQYF; cdr3_nt: TGCAGCGTTGCGTCCGCCTACGAGCAGTACTTC
j_call: TRBJ2-7; v_call: TRBV18; d_call: -; clone_size: -; cdr3_aa: CASSIQGDYEQYF; cdr3_nt: TGTGCCAGCTCAATACAGGGAGATTACGAGCAGTACTTC
j_call: TRBJ2-7; v_call: TRBV10-3; d_call: -; clone_size: once; cdr3_aa: CAISATRGSYEQYF; cdr3_nt: TGTGCCATCAGTGCGACTAGGGGTTCGTACGAGCAGTACTTC
j_call: TRBJ2-3; v_call: TRBV4-1; d_call: TRBD2; clone_size: -; cdr3_aa: CASSPGLAGISSTDTQYF; cdr3_nt: TGCGCCAGCAGCCCGGGACTAGCGGGGATCTCTAGCACAGATACGCAGTATTTT
j_call: TRBJ2-7; v_call: TRBV11-1; d_call: -; clone_size: -; cdr3_aa: CASSYGRDVSYEQYF; cdr3_nt: TGTGCCAGCAGCTACGGGCGGGACGTATCCTACGAGCAGTACTTC
j_call: TRBJ1-6; v_call: TRBV3-1/TRBV3-2; d_call: -; clone_size: -; cdr3_aa: CASSQAQGISPLHF; cdr3_nt: TGTGCCAGCAGCCAAGCACAGGGTATTTCACCCCTCCACTTT
j_call: TRBJ1-2; v_call: TRBV6-2/TRBV6-3; d_call: -; clone_size: -; cdr3_aa: CASSYRPPFRGGYTF; cdr3_nt: TGTGCCAGCAGTTATCGGCCCCCGTTCAGGGGCGGCTACACCTTC
j_call: TRBJ2-4; v_call: TRBV7-2; d_call: TRBD1; clone_size: -; cdr3_aa: CASSLGQGNIQYF; cdr3_nt: TGTGCCAGCAGCTTAGGACAGGGGAACATTCAGTACTTC
j_call: TRBJ1-3; v_call: TRBV19; d_call: TRBD1; clone_size: -; cdr3_aa: CASSHRTGTNSGNTIYF; cdr3_nt: TGTGCCAGTAGTCACAGGACAGGGACCAACTCTGGAAACACCATATATTTT
j_call: TRBJ1-4; v_call: TRBV7-9; d_call: -; clone_size: -; cdr3_aa: CASSPRHVEKLFF; cdr3_nt: TGTGCCAGCAGCCCGAGACACGTAGAAAAACTGTTTTTT
j_call: TRBJ1-2; v_call: TRBV2; d_call: TRBD1; clone_size: few; cdr3_aa: CASRISSGTAGYTF; cdr3_nt: TGTGCCAGCAGGATTTCATCCGGGACAGCCGGCTACACCTTC
j_call: TRBJ1-1; v_call: TRBV25-1; d_call: -; clone_size: -; cdr3_aa: CASSEYYLTEMNTEAFF; cdr3_nt: TGTGCCAGCAGTGAATATTATCTCACAGAGATGAACACTGAAGCTTTCTTT
j_call: TRBJ1-1; v_call: TRBV6-5; d_call: -; clone_size: -; cdr3_aa: CASRRQVDTEAFF; cdr3_nt: TGTGCCAGCAGAAGGCAGGTGGACACTGAAGCTTTCTTT
j_call: TRBJ2-7; v_call: TRBV10-1; d_call: -; clone_size: -; cdr3_aa: CASSDPPQGSPYEQYF; cdr3_nt: TGCGCCAGCAGTGACCCTCCCCAGGGATCCCCCTACGAGCAGTACTTC
j_call: TRBJ2-1; v_call: TRBV14; d_call: TRBD2; clone_size: -; cdr3_aa: CASSALGYAGDVGNEQFF; cdr3_nt: TGTGCCAGCAGCGCGCTGGGCTATGCGGGAGATGTGGGCAATGAGCAGTTCTTC
j_call: TRBJ2-1; v_call: TRBV6-4; d_call: TRBD2; clone_size: few; cdr3_aa: CASSRTSGDYNEQFF; cdr3_nt: TGTGCCAGCAGCCGGACTAGCGGGGATTACAATGAGCAGTTCTTC
j_call: TRBJ1-1; v_call: TRBV5-4; d_call: -; clone_size: few; cdr3_aa: CASSLAGMLMNTEAFF; cdr3_nt: TGTGCCAGCAGCTTGGCAGGGATGCTAATGAACACTGAAGCTTTCTTT
j_call: TRBJ1-4; v_call: TRBV5-1; d_call: -; clone_size: -; cdr3_aa: CASSPGVANEKLFF; cdr3_nt: TGCGCCAGCTCCCCGGGGGTCGCGAATGAAAAACTGTTTTTT
j_call: TRBJ2-2; v_call: TRBV18; d_call: -; clone_size: -; cdr3_aa: CASSQGQLLNTGELFF; cdr3_nt: TGTGCCAGCTCTCAGGGACAATTACTGAACACCGGGGAGCTGTTTTTT
j_call: TRBJ2-7; v_call: TRBV27; d_call: TRBD1; clone_size: -; cdr3_aa: CASSYLQTGSHEQYF; cdr3_nt: TGTGCCAGCAGTTACCTTCAGACAGGGTCCCACGAGCAGTACTTC
j_call: TRBJ1-2; v_call: TRBV4-3; d_call: -; clone_size: -; cdr3_aa: CASSQDGTRAGYTF; cdr3_nt: TGCGCCAGCAGCCAAGATGGTACCAGGGCTGGCTACACCTTC
j_call: TRBJ2-1; v_call: TRBV11-2; d_call: TRBD2; clone_size: -; cdr3_aa: CASSVTSGSRNEQFF; cdr3_nt: TGTGCCAGCAGCGTAACTAGCGGGAGTAGGAATGAGCAGTTCTTC
j_call: TRBJ2-3; v_call: TRBV6-1; d_call: -; clone_size: -; cdr3_aa: CASSEGGLSTDTQYF; cdr3_nt: TGTGCCAGCAGTGAAGGGGGACTTTCCACAGATACGCAGTATTTT
j_call: TRBJ1-1; v_call: TRBV6-5; d_call: -; clone_size: -; cdr3_aa: CASSLDTNTEAFF; cdr3_nt: TGTGCCAGCAGTCTGGACACGAACACTGAAGCTTTCTTT
j_call: TRBJ1-6; v_call: TRBV7-2; d_call: -; clone_size: many; cdr3_aa: CASEDSSYNSPLHF; cdr3_nt: TGTGCCAGCGAAGACAGCTCCTATAATTCACCCCTCCACTTT
j_call: TRBJ2-7; v_call: TRBV19; d_call: TRBD1; clone_size: -; cdr3_aa: CASSILGGQGRLYEQYF; cdr3_nt: TGTGCCAGTAGTATCTTGGGCGGACAGGGGAGATTGTACGAGCAGTACTTC
j_call: TRBJ1-2; v_call: TRBV27; d_call: TRBD1; clone_size: -; cdr3_aa: CASSLRVTGQGLLNYGYTF; cdr3_nt: TGTGCCAGCAGTTTACGAGTCACGGGACAGGGGCTTCTTAACTATGGCTACACCTTC